This T cell receptor beta chain was identified in a study of blood T cell repertoires in COVID-19. Original methodology: Using reference gene primer amplification, nucleated cell counts were estimated. Clones were sequenced by immunoSEQ multiplex PCR, and TCRdb holds only the in-frame ones, with some missing. V, J and clone size derive from that table, while D and trimming were established from the DNA sequence. Counted here are 110,000 to 150,000 clones, more than 80% occurring once; the ten biggest clones make up approximately 1.8%. All enrollees were roughly 18 to 100 years old and from approximately 25 US areas. Cohorts were based on clinical histories the participants reported. Up to 2 weeks before entering the study, exposed participants had met a COVID-19 case. The CDR3 has 17 residues. Losses at the gene ends were 1 base for V and 3 bases for J; bases not matched to a gene: 11. Germline-derived CDR1 and CDR2 are KGHSH and LQKENI.

This clonotype was sampled from a woman between 18 and 29 years old who had been exposed to COVID-19. The chain carries TRBV18 and TRBJ1-2; 7 nucleotides line up with TRBD1. The sample comprised PBMCs or T cells enriched from blood (not recorded which). The CDR3 is CASSPLEGTGVDYGYTF. The CDR3 region has the DNA TGTGCCAGCTCACCACTCGAAGGTACAGGGGTAGACTATGGCTACACCTTC.